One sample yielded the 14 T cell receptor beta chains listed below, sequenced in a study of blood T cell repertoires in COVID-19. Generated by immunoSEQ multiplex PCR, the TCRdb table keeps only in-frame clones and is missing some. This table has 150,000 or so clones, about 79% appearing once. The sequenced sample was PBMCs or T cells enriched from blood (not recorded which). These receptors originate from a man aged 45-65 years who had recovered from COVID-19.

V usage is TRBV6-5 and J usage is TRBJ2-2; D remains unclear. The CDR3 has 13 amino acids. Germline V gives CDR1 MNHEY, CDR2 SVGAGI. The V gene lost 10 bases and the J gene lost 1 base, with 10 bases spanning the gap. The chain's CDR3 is CATPEENTGELFF. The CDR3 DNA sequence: TGTGCCACCCCCGAGGAGAACACCGGGGAGCTGTTTTTT.

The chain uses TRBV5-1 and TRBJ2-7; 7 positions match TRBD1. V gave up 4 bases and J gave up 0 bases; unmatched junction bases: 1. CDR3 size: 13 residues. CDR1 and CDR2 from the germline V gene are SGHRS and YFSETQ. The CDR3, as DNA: TGCGCCAGCAGCGGGGACAGCTCCTACGAGCAGTACTTC. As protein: CASSGDSSYEQYF. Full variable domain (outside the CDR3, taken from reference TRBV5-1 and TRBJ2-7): KAGVTQTPRYLIKTRGQQVTLSCSPISGHRSVSWYQQTPGQGLQFLFEYFSETQRNKGNFPGRFSGRQFSNSRSEMNVSTLELGDSALYLCASSGDSSYEQYFGPGTRLTVT.

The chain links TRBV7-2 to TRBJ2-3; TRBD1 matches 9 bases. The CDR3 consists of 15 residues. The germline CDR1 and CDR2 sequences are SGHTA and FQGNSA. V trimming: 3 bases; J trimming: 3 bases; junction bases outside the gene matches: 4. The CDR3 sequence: CASSFPGQGTDTQYF. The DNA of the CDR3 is TGTGCCAGCAGCTTTCCGGGACAGGGTACAGATACGCAGTATTTT. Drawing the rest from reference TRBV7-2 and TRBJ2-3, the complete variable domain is GAGVSQSPSNKVTEKGKDVELRCDPISGHTALYWYRQSLGQGLEFLIYFQGNSAPDKSGLPSDRFSAERTGGSVSTLTIQRTQQEDSAVYLCASSFPGQGTDTQYFGPGTRLTVL.

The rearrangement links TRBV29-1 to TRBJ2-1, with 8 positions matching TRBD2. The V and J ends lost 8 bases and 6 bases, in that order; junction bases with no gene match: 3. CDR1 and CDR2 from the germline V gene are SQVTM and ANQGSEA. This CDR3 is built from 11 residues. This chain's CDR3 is CSTGLVNEQFF. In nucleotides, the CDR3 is TGCAGCACGGGACTAGTCAATGAGCAGTTCTTC.

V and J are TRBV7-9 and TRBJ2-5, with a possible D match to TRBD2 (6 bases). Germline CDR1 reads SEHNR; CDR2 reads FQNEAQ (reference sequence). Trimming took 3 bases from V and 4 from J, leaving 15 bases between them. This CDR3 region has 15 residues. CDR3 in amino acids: CASSFGVGGGETQYF. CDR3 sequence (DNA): TGTGCCAGCAGCTTCGGGGTGGGGGGAGGAGAGACCCAGTACTTC.

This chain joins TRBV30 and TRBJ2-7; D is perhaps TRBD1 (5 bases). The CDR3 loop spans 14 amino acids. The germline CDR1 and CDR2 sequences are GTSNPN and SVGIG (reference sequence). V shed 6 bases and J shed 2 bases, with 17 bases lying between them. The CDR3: CACRRQDKPYEQYF. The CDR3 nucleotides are TGTGCCTGCCGTAGGCAGGACAAGCCCTACGAGCAGTACTTC.

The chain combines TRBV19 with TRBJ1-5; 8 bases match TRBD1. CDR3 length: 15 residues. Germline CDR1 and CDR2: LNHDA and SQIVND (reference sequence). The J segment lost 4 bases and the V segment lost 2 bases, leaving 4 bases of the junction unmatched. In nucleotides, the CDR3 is TGTGCCAGTAGTATACAGGGGGCTGGGAATCAGCCCCAGCATTTT. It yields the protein CASSIQGAGNQPQHF. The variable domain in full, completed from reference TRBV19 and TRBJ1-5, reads DGGITQSPKYLFRKEGQNVTLSCEQNLNHDAMYWYRQDPGQGLRLIYYSQIVNDFQKGDIAEGYSVSREKKESFPLTVTSAQKNPTAFYLCASSIQGAGNQPQHFGDGTRLSIL.

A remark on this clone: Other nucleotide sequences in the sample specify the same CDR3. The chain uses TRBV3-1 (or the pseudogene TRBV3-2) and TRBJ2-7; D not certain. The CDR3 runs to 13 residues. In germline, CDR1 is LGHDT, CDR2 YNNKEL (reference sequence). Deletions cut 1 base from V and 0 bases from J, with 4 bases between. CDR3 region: CASSQVSSYEQYF. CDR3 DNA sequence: TGTGCCAGCAGCCAAGTATCCTCCTACGAGCAGTACTTC.

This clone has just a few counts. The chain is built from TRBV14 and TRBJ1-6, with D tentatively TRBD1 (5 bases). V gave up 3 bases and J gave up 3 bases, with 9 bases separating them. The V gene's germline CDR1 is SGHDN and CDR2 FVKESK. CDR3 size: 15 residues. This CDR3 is CASSQRQGYNSPLHF. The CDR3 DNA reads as TGTGCCAGCAGCCAGCGGCAGGGCTATAATTCACCCCTCCACTTT.

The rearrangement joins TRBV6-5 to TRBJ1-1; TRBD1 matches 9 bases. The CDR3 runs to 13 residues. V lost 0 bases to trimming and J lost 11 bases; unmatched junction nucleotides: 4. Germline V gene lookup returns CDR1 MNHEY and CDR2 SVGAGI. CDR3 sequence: CASSYSRQGGAFF. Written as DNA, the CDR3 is TGTGCCAGCAGTTACTCGAGACAGGGGGGGGCTTTCTTT.

DNA of the CDR3: TGCAGCGTAGAGGTCATGGGGGGGAGTGCTTTCTTT. Protein: CSVEVMGGSAFF. The chain has TRBV29-1 and TRBJ1-1; weak D call: TRBD1 (5 bases). V lost 6 bases, J lost 11 bases, and 19 bases lay in between. This CDR3 is 12 amino acids long. Germline assignment: CDR1 SQVTM and CDR2 ANQGSEA.

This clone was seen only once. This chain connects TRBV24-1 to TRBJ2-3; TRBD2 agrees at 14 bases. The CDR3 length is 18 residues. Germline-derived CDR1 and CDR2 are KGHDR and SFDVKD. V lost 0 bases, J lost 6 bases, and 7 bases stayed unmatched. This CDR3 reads CATSDLVGTSGGRDTQYF. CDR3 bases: TGTGCCACCAGTGATTTGGTTGGGACTAGCGGGGGCCGGGATACGCAGTATTTT.

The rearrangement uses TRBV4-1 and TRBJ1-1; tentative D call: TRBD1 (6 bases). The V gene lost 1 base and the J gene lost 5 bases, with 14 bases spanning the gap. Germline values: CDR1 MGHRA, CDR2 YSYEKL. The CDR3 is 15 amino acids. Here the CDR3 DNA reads TGCGCCAGCAGCCAAGGCCCGGGGGGCAGTACTGAAGCTTTCTTT. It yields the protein CASSQGPGGSTEAFF.

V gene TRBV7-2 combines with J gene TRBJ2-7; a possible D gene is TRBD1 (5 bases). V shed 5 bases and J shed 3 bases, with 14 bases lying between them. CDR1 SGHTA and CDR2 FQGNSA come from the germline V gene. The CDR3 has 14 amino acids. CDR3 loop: CASSPTTGSYEQYF. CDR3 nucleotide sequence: TGTGCCAGCAGCCCAACCACAGGAAGCTACGAGCAGTACTTC.